The entry that follows covers one T cell receptor beta chain sequence. Its specificity is unknown. The data originate from a study of blood T cells in healthy people across ages. Study-level results: While age rose, TCR beta diversity per million T cells dropped in a roughly linear way. Observed TCR beta diversity showed a strong correlation with the percentage of naive T cells as measured by flow cytometry.

The CDR3 totals 19 residues. Germline loops: CDR1 SGHAT, CDR2 FQNNGV. Alongside a J-beta primer mix, a sample-barcoded 5' primer served in a second PCR lasting about 7 to 11 cycles. Every sample returned 2.5 million or more CDR3-containing paired-end reads. MiXCR, run by TCRdb on the 5' RACE reads, gives a single entry per CDR3 protein. The table includes 1 million or so distinct CDR3 sequences, 45% detected once. Donors were healthy Caucasian individuals from Russia aged roughly 6 to 95. The sequence was collected from a woman in her sixties in good health. V is TRBV11-2 and J is TRBJ2-5, with 7 positions matching TRBD1. TRBJ2-7 matches the DNA end more closely, so the J call is doubtful. Sequenced sample: blood. The CDR3 spells CASSLRDSLPQRFRGEQYF. CDR3 sequence (DNA): TGTGCCAGCAGCCTCCGGGACAGCCTCCCCCAAAGGTTCCGGGGCGAGCAGTACTTC.